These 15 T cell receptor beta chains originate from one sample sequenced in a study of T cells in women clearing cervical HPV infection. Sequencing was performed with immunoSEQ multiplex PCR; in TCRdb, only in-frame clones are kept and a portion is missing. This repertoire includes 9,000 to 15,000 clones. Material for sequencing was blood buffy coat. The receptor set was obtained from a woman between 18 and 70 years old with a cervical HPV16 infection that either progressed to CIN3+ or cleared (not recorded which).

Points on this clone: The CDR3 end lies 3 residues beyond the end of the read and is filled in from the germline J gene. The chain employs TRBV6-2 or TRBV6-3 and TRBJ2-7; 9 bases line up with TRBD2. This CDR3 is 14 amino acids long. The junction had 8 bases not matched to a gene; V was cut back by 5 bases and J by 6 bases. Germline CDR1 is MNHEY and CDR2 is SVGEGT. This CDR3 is CASSAGTSFSEQYF. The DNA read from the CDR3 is TGTGCCAGCAGTGCCGGGACTAGCTTTTCCGAG.

The sequenced part of the CDR3 DNA is TGTGCCAGCAGTTTAGGCCGACAGGGCTCAGGTCAGCCC. It codes for CASSLGRQGSGQP. In full, the CDR3 is CASSLGRQGSGQPQHF. The chain is built from TRBV28 and TRBJ1-5; 7 positions agree with TRBD1. Read data end 3 residues before the CDR3 end; the end is taken from the germline J gene. This CDR3 has 16 residues. V lost 2 bases and J lost 6; bases outside the gene matches: 10. The germline gives CDR1 MDHEN, CDR2 SYDVKM.

The CDR3 reads CASSLSVQGYRETQYF. The DNA read from the CDR3 is TGCGCCAGCAGCTTGTCAGTACAGGGTTATAGAGAGACC. This chain links TRBV5-1 with TRBJ2-5; D is possibly TRBD1 (6 bases). The CDR3 extends 3 residues past the end of the read, so its final part is completed from the germline J gene. Germline V CDR1 and CDR2: SGHRS, YFSETQ. Trimming left V 1 base short and J 4 bases short, with 17 bases between. The CDR3 has 16 residues.

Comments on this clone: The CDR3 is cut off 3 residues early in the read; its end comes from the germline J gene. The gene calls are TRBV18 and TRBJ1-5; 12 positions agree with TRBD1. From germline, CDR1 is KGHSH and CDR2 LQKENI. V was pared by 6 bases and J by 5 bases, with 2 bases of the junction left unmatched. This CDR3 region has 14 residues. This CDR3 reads CASSGQGADQPQHF. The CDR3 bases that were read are TGTGCCAGCTCGGGACAGGGGGCAGATCAGCCC.

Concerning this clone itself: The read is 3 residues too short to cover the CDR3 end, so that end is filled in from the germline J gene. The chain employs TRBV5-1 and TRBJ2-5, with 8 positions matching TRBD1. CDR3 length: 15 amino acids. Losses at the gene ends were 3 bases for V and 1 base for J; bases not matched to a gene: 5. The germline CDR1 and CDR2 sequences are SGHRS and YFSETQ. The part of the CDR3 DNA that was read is TGCGCCAGCAGCTCCTTAGGGACAGGCCAAGAGACC. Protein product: CASSSLGTGQET. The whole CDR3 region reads CASSSLGTGQETQYF.

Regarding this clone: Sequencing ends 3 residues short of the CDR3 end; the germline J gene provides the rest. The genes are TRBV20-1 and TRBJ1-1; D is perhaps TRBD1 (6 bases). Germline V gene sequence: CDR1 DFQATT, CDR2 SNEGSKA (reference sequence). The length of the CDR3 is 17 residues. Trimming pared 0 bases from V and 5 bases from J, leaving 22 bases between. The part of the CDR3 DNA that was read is TGCAGTGCTAGAGATCCGAGTCAGGGGATGAGTCTGACTGAA. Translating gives CSARDPSQGMSLTE. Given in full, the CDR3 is CSARDPSQGMSLTEAFF.

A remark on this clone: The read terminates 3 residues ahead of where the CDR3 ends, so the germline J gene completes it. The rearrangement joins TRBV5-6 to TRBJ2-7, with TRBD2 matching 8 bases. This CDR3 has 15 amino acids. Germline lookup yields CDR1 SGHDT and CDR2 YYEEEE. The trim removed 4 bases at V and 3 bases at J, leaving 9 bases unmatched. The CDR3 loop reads CASSHPGTRDYEQYF. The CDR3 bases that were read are TGTGCCAGCAGCCACCCCGGGACTAGAGACTACGAG.

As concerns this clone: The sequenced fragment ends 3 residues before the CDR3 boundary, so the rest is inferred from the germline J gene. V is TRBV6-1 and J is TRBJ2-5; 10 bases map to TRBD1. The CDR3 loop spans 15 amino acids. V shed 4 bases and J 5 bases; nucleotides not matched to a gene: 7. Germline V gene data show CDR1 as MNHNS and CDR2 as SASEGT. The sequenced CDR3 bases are TGTGCCAGCAGTGGGGCTGGACAGGGGGAGGAGACC. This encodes CASSGAGQGEET. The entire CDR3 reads CASSGAGQGEETQYF.

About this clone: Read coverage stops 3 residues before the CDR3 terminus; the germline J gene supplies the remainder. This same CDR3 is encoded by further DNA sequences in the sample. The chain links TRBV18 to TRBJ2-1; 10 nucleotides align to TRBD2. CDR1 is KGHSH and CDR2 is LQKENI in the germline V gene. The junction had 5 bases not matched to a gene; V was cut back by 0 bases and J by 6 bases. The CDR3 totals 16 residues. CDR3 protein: CASSPPGAGGFNEQFF. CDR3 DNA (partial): TGTGCCAGCTCACCACCGGGAGCGGGGGGGTTCAATGAG.

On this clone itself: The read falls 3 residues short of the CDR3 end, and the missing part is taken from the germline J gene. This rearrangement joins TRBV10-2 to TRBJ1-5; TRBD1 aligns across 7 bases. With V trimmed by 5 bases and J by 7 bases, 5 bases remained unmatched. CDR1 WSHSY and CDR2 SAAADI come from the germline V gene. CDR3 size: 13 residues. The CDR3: CASSLGQAQPQHF. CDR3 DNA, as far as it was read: TGCGCCAGCAGTCTAGGACAGGCCCAGCCC.

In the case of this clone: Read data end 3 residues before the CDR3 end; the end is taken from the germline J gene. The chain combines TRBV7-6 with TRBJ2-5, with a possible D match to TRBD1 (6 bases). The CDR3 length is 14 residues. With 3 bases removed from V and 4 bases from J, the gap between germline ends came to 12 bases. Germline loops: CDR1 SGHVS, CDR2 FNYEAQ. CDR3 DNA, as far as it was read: TGTGCCAGCAGCTTTGAGGGGGTGGCAGAGACC. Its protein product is CASSFEGVAET. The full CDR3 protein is CASSFEGVAETQYF.

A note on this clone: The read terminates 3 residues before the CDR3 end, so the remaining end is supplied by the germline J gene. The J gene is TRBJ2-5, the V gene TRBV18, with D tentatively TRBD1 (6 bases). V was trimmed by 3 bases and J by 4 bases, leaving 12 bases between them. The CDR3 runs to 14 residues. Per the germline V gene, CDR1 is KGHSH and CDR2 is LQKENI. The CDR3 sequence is CASSPGAGGETQYF. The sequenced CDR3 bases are TGTGCCAGCTCACCGGGGGCAGGAGGAGAGACC. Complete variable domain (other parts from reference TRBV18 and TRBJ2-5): NAGVMQNPRHLVRRRGQEARLRCSPMKGHSHVYWYRQLPEEGLKFMVYLQKENIIDESGMPKERFSAEFPKEGPSILRIQQVVRGDSAAYFCASSPGAGGETQYFGPGTRLLVL.

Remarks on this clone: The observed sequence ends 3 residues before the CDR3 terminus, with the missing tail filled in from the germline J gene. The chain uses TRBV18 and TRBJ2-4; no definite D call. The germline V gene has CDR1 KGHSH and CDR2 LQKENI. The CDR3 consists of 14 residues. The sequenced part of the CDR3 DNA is TGTGCCAGCTCACCAGGCACGGCAGGCGATGGT. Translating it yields CASSPGTAGDG. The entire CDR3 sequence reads CASSPGTAGDGQYF.

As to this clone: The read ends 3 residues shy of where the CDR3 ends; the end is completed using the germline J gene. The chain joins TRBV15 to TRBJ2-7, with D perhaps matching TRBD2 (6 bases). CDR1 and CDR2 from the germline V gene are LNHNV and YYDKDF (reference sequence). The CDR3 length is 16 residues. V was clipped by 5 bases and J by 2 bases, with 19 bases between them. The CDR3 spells CATSRMRGLSAYEQYF. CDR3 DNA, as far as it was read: TGTGCCACCAGCCGTATGAGGGGACTTTCAGCCTACGAG.

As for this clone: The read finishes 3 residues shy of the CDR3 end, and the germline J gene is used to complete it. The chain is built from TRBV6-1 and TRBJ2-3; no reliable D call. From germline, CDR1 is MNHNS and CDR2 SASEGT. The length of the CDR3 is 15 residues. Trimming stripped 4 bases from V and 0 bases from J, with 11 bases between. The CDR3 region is CASSARVLSTDTQYF. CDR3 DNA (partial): TGTGCCAGCAGTGCGCGAGTCCTCAGCACAGATACG.